The text below deals with one T cell receptor (beta chain). Random hexamers were used to reverse transcribe 0.5 to 1 ug of RNA. TCRdb recomputed calls from the immunoSEQ multiplex PCR reads with MiXCR, one row per CDR3 protein. The table records fewer than 90,000 distinct CDR3 sequences, approximately 95% of them present only once. CDR3 length: 15 residues. Losses at the gene ends were 3 bases for V and 0 bases for J; bases not matched to a gene: 3. Germline CDR1 reads SGHTA; CDR2 reads FQGNSA. This sample is part of a study of CD8 T cells in Susac syndrome. Sequencing of TCR beta was carried out in blood CD8+ and CD4+ T cells.

The sequenced material came from CD8+ T cells from PBMCs. The origin of this receptor is a human donor with Susac syndrome. V is TRBV7-2 and J is TRBJ1-1; 8 nucleotides match TRBD1. The CDR3 here is CASSFRDRLNTEAFF. CDR3 DNA: TGTGCCAGCAGCTTTCGGGACAGGCTGAACACTGAAGCTTTCTTT. The full variable domain, in which reference TRBV7-2 and TRBJ1-1 provide the parts outside the CDR3, is GAGVSQSPSNKVTEKGKDVELRCDPISGHTALYWYRQSLGQGLEFLIYFQGNSAPDKSGLPSDRFSAERTGGSVSTLTIQRTQQEDSAVYLCASSFRDRLNTEAFFGQGTRLTVV.